This T cell receptor beta chain stems from a study of beta chain features in type 1 diabetes. V lost 8 bases and J 3 bases, leaving 14 bases between the germline ends. The germline V gene has CDR1 MNHEY and CDR2 SVGAGI. CDR3 length equals 14 residues. The authors reverse transcribed all of the isolated RNA, so sequencing captured expressed TCRB transcripts. The repertoire was sequenced with immunoSEQ multiplex PCR; TCRdb's copy has only in-frame clones and lacks some. The sample has 620,000 or so clones, around a sixth seen once. Sequencing was performed on naive CD4+ T cells from blood. The rearrangement links TRBV6-5 to TRBJ1-5, with D tentatively TRBD1 (5 bases). The sequence came from a man aged 18-30 years in good health. CDR3 amino acids: CASGMGVDNQPQHF. CDR3 nucleotides: TGTGCCAGCGGCATGGGGGTGGACAATCAGCCCCAGCATTTT.